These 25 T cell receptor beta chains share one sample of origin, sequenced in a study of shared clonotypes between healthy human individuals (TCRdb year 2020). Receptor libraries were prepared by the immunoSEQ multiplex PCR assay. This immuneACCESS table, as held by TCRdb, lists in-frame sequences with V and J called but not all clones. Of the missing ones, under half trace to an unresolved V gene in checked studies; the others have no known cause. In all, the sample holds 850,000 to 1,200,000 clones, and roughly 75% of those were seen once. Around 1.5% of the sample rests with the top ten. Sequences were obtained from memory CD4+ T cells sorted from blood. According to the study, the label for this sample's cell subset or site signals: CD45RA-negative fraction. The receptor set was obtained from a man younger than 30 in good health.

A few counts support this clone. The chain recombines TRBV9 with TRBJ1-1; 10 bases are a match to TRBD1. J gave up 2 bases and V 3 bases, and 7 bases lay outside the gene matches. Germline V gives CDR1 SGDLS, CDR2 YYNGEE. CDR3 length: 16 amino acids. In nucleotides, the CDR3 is TGTGCCAGCAGCGGGGGACAGGGGTCAATTAACACTGAAGCTTTCTTT. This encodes CASSGGQGSINTEAFF.

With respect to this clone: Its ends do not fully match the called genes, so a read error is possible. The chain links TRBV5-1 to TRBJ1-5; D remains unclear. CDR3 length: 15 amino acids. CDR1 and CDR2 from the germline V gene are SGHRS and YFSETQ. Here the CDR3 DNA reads TGCGCCAGCAGTTTGGAGGGCGCATACAATCAGCCCCAGCATTTT. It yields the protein CASSLEGAYNQPQHF.

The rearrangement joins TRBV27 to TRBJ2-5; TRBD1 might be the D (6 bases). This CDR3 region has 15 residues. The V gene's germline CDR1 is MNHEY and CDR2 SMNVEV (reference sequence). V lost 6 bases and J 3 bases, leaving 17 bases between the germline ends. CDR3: CASSPFTGFKETQYF. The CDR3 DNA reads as TGTGCCAGCAGCCCATTCACAGGGTTCAAAGAGACCCAGTACTTC.

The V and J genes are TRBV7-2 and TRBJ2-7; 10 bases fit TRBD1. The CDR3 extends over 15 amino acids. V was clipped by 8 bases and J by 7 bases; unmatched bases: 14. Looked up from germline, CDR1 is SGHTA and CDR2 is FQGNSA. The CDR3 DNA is TGTGCCAGCGGAAAACCGGGACAGGGGATCGGGGAGCAGTACTTC. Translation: CASGKPGQGIGEQYF.

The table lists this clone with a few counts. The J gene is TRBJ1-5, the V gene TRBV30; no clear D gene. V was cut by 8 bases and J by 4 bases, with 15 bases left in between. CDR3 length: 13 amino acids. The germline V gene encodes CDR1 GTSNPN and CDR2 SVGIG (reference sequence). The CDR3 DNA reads TGTGCCGCAGAGACGAGTTCTAATCAGCCCCAGCATTTT. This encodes CAAETSSNQPQHF. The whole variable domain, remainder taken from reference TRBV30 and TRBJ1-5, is SQTIHQWPATLVQPVGSPLSLECTVEGTSNPNLYWYRQAAGRGLQLLFYSVGIGQISSEVPQNLSASRPQDRQFILSSKKLLLSDSGFYLCAAETSSNQPQHFGDGTRLSIL.

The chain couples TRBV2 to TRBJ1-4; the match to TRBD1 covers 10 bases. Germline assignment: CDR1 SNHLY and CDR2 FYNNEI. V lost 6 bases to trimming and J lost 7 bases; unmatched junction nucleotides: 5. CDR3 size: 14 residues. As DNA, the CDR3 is TGTGCCAGCAGCCTGGACAGGGGGGGTGAAAAACTGTTTTTT. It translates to CASSLDRGGEKLFF. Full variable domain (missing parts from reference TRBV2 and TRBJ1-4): EPEVTQTPSHQVTQMGQEVILRCVPISNHLYFYWYRQILGQKVEFLVSFYNNEISEKSEIFDDQFSVERPDGSNFTLKIRSTKLEDSAMYFCASSLDRGGEKLFFGSGTQLSVL.

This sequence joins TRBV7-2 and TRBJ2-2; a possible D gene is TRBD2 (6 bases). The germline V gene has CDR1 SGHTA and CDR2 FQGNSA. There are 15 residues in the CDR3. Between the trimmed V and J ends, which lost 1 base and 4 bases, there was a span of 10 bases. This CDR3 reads CASSLDTGVTGELFF. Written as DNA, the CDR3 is TGTGCCAGCAGCTTAGATACGGGAGTCACCGGGGAGCTGTTTTTT.

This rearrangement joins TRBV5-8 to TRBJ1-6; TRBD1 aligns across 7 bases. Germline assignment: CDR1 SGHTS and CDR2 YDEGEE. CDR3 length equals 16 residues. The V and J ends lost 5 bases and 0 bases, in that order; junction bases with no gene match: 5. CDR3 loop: CASSPTGSSYNSPLHF. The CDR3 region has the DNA TGTGCCAGCAGTCCGACAGGGAGCTCCTATAATTCACCCCTCCACTTT.

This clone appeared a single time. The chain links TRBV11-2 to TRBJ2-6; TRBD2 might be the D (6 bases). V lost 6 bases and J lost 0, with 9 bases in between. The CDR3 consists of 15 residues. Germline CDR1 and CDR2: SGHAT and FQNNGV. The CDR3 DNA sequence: TGTGCCAGCAGTGTGGGAGGCTCTGGGGCCAACGTCCTGACTTTC. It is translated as CASSVGGSGANVLTF.

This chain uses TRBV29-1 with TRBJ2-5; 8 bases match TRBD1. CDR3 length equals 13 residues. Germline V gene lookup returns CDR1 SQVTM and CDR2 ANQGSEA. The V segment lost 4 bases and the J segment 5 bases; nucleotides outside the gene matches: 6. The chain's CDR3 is CSVAATGGETQYF. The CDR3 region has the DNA TGCAGCGTTGCCGCCACAGGGGGGGAGACCCAGTACTTC.

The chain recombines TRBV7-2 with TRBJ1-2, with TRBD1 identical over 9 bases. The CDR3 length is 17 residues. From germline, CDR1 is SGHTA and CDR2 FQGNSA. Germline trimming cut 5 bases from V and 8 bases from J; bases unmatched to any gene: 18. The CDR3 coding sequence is TGTGCCAGCAGCGGCAGGGGGCGGTCGGACAGGGGTGGCGGCTACACCTTC. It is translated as CASSGRGRSDRGGGYTF.

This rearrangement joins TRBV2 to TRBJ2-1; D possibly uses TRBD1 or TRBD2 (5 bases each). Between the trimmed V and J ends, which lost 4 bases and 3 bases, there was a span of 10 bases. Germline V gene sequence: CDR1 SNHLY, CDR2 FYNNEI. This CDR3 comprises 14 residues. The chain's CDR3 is CASSVGTFYNEQFF. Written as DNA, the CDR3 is TGTGCCAGCAGTGTTGGGACCTTCTACAATGAGCAGTTCTTC.

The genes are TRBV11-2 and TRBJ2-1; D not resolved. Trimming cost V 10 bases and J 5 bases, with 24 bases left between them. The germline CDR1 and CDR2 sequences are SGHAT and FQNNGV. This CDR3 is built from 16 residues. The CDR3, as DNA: TGTGCCACTCTACCCGCCGGGTCCCGAAGGGACAATGAGCAGTTCTTC. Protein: CATLPAGSRRDNEQFF.

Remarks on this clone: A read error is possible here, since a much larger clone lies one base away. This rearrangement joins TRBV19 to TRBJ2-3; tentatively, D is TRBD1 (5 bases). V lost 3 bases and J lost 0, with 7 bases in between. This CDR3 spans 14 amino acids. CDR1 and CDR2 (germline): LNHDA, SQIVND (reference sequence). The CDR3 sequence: CASSIGASTDTQYF. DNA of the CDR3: TGTGCCAGTAGTATTGGGGCTAGCACAGATACGCAGTATTTT.

CDR3 in amino acids: CASSSHRGTGELFF. CDR3 DNA sequence: TGTGCCAGCAGCTCTCACCGGGGAACCGGGGAGCTGTTTTTT. V and J are TRBV7-3 and TRBJ2-2, with D tentatively TRBD2 (5 bases). The CDR3 is made up of 14 amino acids. Trimming removed 4 bases at V and 5 bases at J, with 11 bases between. Germline V lookup: CDR1 SGHTA, CDR2 FQGTGA. The complete variable domain, with remaining parts taken from reference TRBV7-3 and TRBJ2-2, reads GAGVSQTPSNKVTEKGKYVELRCDPISGHTALYWYRQSLGQGPEFLIYFQGTGAADDSGLPNDRFFAVRPEGSVSTLKIQRTERGDSAVYLCASSSHRGTGELFFGEGSRLTVL.

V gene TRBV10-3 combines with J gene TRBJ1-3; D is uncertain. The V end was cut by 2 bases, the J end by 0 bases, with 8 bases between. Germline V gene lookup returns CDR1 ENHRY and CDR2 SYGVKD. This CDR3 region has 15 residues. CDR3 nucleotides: TGTGCCATCAGTGAGGGCGGTACCTCTGGAAACACCATATATTTT. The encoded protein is CAISEGGTSGNTIYF.

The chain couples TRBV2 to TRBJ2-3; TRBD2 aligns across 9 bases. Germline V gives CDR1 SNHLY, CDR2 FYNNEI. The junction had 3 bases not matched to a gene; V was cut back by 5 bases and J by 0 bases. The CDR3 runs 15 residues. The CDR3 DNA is TGTGCCAGCAGTCCTAGCGGGATTAGCACAGATACGCAGTATTTT. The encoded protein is CASSPSGISTDTQYF.

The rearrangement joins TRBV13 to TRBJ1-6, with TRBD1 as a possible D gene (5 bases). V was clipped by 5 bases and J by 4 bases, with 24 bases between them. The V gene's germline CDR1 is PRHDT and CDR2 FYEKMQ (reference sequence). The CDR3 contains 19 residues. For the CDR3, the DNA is TGTGCCAGCAGCCAAACCCGGGTAAAGGGGAAGGATTATAATTCACCCCTCCACTTT. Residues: CASSQTRVKGKDYNSPLHF.

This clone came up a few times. CDR3 in DNA: TGTGCCAGCAGTGAAGGACGGGACAGGGGTATCGGTGGCTACACCTTC. It specifies CASSEGRDRGIGGYTF. This chain connects TRBV6-1 to TRBJ1-2, with 10 bases that match TRBD1. The V and J ends lost 1 base and 7 bases, in that order; junction bases with no gene match: 9. CDR3 length: 16 amino acids. Per germline, CDR1 MNHNS and CDR2 SASEGT.

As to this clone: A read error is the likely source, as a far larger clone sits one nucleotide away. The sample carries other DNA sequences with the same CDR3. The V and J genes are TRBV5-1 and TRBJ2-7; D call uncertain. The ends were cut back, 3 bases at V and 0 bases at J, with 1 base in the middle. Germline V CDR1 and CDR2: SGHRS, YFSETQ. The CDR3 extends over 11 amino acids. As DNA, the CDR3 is TGCGCCAGCAGCTACTCCTACGAGCAGTACTTC. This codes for CASSYSYEQYF. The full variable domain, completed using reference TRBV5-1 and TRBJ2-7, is KAGVTQTPRYLIKTRGQQVTLSCSPISGHRSVSWYQQTPGQGLQFLFEYFSETQRNKGNFPGRFSGRQFSNSRSEMNVSTLELGDSALYLCASSYSYEQYFGPGTRLTVT.

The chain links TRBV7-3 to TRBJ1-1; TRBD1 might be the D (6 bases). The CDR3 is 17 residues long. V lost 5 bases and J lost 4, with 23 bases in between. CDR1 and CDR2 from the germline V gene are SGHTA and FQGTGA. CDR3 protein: CASSQGVGGLFRTEAFF. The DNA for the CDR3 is TGTGCCAGCAGCCAGGGAGTGGGGGGCTTGTTTCGCACTGAAGCTTTCTTT.

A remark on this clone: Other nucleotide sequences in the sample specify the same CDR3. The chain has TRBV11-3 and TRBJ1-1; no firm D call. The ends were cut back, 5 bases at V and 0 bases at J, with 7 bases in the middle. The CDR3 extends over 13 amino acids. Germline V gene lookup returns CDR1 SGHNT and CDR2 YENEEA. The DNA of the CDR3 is TGTGCCAGCAGCCTGGGAGTGAACACTGAAGCTTTCTTT. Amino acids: CASSLGVNTEAFF.

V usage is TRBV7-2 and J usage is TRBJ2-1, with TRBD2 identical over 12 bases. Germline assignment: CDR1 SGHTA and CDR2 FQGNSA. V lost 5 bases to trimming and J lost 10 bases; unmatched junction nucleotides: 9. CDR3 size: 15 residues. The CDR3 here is CASSSPSGGAYEQFF. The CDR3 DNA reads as TGTGCCAGCAGCAGTCCTAGCGGGGGGGCTTACGAGCAGTTCTTC.

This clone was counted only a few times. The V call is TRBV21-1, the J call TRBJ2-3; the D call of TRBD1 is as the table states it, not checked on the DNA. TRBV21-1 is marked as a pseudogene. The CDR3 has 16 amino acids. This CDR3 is CASSARDRTNTDTQYF. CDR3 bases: TGTGCCAGCAGCGCCCGGGACAGGACAAACACAGATACGCAGTATTTT.

The CDR3 DNA reads TGTGCCAGTAGTAATAGAGTGGGGGTTGGCACTGAAGCTTTCTTT. Protein: CASSNRVGVGTEAFF. The chain recombines TRBV19 with TRBJ1-1, with D possibly being TRBD1 (5 bases). V lost 4 bases, J lost 4 bases, and 16 bases lay in between. Germline V gene lookup returns CDR1 LNHDA and CDR2 SQIVND (reference sequence). CDR3 length equals 15 residues. The complete variable domain, with remaining parts taken from reference TRBV19 and TRBJ1-1, reads DGGITQSPKYLFRKEGQNVTLSCEQNLNHDAMYWYRQDPGQGLRLIYYSQIVNDFQKGDIAEGYSVSREKKESFPLTVTSAQKNPTAFYLCASSNRVGVGTEAFFGQGTRLTVV.